These 29 T cell receptor beta chains were sequenced from one sample in a study of response to subunit inactivated influenza vaccine. TCRdb ran MiXCR on the RT-PCR reads and lists one entry per CDR3 protein. The sample records 630,000 or so distinct CDR3 sequences, 15% to 18% being singletons. The input for sequencing was PBMCs from blood, taken 11 to 12 days after vaccination. These receptor sequences come from a man aged 45-60 years who received an inactivated influenza vaccine.

This clonotype has only a few counts. The chain links TRBV4-1 to TRBJ2-5; 8 positions match TRBD2. Germline-derived CDR1 and CDR2 are MGHRA and YSYEKL. V lost 0 bases, J lost 0 bases, and 9 bases stayed unmatched. This CDR3 comprises 18 residues. The CDR3 nucleotides are TGCGCCAGCAGCCAAGATAGTGTGCTAGCGGGTTACCAAGAGACCCAGTACTTC. Protein sequence: CASSQDSVLAGYQETQYF.

V gene TRBV9 combines with J gene TRBJ2-3; D assignment may be TRBD1 or TRBD2 (5 bases each). Trimming removed 3 bases from V and 6 bases from J, with 14 bases in between. The CDR3 sequence is 14 residues long. CDR1 SGDLS and CDR2 YYNGEE come from the germline V gene. CDR3 DNA sequence: TGTGCCAGCAGCGGAGGGGTTCATCGGGATACGCAGTATTTT. Its translation: CASSGGVHRDTQYF.

In this sample, this clonotype turned up a few times. The chain joins TRBV20-1 to TRBJ2-1; D call uncertain. Trimming left V 7 bases short and J 4 bases short, with 17 bases between. This CDR3 is 14 amino acids long. Germline CDR1 and CDR2: DFQATT and SNEGSKA (reference sequence). The CDR3 DNA reads as TGCAGTGTTACAACCGTATGGGGATACAATGAGCAGTTCTTC. This gives the protein CSVTTVWGYNEQFF.

This rearrangement joins TRBV28 to TRBJ1-5; D gene unclear. The V end was cut by 4 bases, the J end by 0 bases, with 16 bases between. The CDR3 is 17 residues long. CDR1 and CDR2 from the germline V gene are MDHEN and SYDVKM. The CDR3 here is CASSSPASGDSNQPQHF. Here the CDR3 DNA reads TGTGCCAGCAGTTCCCCTGCCTCCGGAGATAGCAATCAGCCCCAGCATTTT. Supplemented by reference TRBV28 and TRBJ1-5, the full variable domain reads DVKVTQSSRYLVKRTGEKVFLECVQDMDHENMFWYRQDPGLGLRLIYFSYDVKMKEKGDIPEGYSVSREKKERFSLILESASTNQTSMYLCASSSPASGDSNQPQHFGDGTRLSIL.

This clonotype has more than one count but fewer than ten. The rearrangement joins TRBV12-3 or TRBV12-4 to TRBJ2-3; a weak D match, TRBD1 (5 bases). This CDR3 region has 15 residues. V was pared by 6 bases and J by 0 bases, with 13 bases between. DNA for the CDR3: TGTGCCAGCAGACCGATAAGGGGTAGCACAGATACGCAGTATTTT. Translated: CASRPIRGSTDTQYF.

This clonotype showed up many times. The chain is built from TRBV20-1 and TRBJ1-2; D gene ambiguous. The CDR3 extends over 15 amino acids. Germline V lookup: CDR1 DFQATT, CDR2 SNEGSKA (reference sequence). V dropped 0 bases and J dropped 1 base, with 12 bases sitting between them. In DNA form, the CDR3 reads TGCAGTGCTAGAGATAGTACAGCTTTTAACTATGGCTACACCTTC. It yields the protein CSARDSTAFNYGYTF.

With regard to this clonotype: At one of its ends the junction is not consistent with the germline gene, which may arise from a read error. The genes are TRBV5-6 and TRBJ2-1; 10 bases match TRBD2. CDR3 size: 16 residues. Germline V gene lookup returns CDR1 SGHDT and CDR2 YYEEEE. Here the CDR3 reads CASRLGAGGHYNEQFF. The CDR3 DNA follows: TGTGCCAGCAGATTGGGAGCGGGGGGGCACTACAATGAGCAGTTCTTC. Filled out from reference TRBV5-6 and TRBJ2-1, the complete variable domain reads DAGVTQSPTHLIKTRGQQVTLRCSPKSGHDTVSWYQQALGQGPQFIFQYYEEEERQRGNFPDRFSGHQFPNYSSELNVNALLLGDSALYLCASRLGAGGHYNEQFFGPGTRLTVL.

The V gene is TRBV20-1, the J gene TRBJ2-7, with TRBD2 matching over 9 bases. V lost 1 base to trimming and J lost 9 bases; unmatched junction nucleotides: 13. The length of the CDR3 is 15 residues. The germline V gene has CDR1 DFQATT and CDR2 SNEGSKA (reference sequence). CDR3 amino acids: CSARARGGAWFGQYF. The CDR3 DNA reads as TGCAGTGCTAGAGCTCGCGGGGGGGCGTGGTTCGGGCAGTACTTC.

The V call is TRBV4-3, the J call TRBJ2-3, with 7 bases matching TRBD1. V lost 3 bases to trimming and J lost 4 bases; unmatched junction nucleotides: 7. CDR3 length: 15 amino acids. Germline CDR1 and CDR2: LGHNA and YSLEER. Here the CDR3 reads CASSQDTGAADTQYF. As DNA, the CDR3 is TGCGCCAGCAGCCAGGACACAGGGGCGGCAGATACGCAGTATTTT.

This clonotype was found a few times. This chain joins TRBV7-9 and TRBJ2-2; 11 positions match TRBD1. The junction had 12 bases not matched to a gene; V was cut back by 5 bases and J by 7 bases. The length of the CDR3 is 17 residues. Germline V gives CDR1 SEHNR, CDR2 FQNEAQ (reference sequence). The CDR3 reads CASSHLPGQGDVGELFF. DNA for the CDR3: TGTGCCAGCAGCCATCTCCCGGGACAGGGGGATGTCGGGGAGCTGTTTTTT.

In DNA form, the CDR3 reads TGTGCCAGCAGTCACCGCCGGGTTGAGGACATTCAGTACTTC. Amino acids: CASSHRRVEDIQYF. V and J are TRBV28 and TRBJ2-4; D is ambiguous. Germline assignment: CDR1 MDHEN and CDR2 SYDVKM. CDR3 length: 14 residues. V was trimmed by 5 bases and J by 8 bases, leaving 16 bases between them.

The gene calls are TRBV24-1 and TRBJ2-2, with 9 bases that match TRBD2. V was pared by 2 bases and J by 1 base, with 1 base of the junction left unmatched. Germline V gene data show CDR1 as KGHDR and CDR2 as SFDVKD. The CDR3 is 16 amino acids. CDR3 nucleotides: TGTGCCACCAGTGATTCACTAGCGGGGAACACCGGGGAGCTGTTTTTT. This gives the protein CATSDSLAGNTGELFF.

This clonotype has more than one count but fewer than ten. The chain couples TRBV7-2 to TRBJ2-7; D is perhaps TRBD1 (5 bases). Deletions cut 0 bases from V and 4 bases from J, with 16 bases between. The CDR3 totals 16 residues. Germline V lookup: CDR1 SGHTA, CDR2 FQGNSA. The CDR3 protein is CASSLAPVPAGYEQYF. The CDR3 coding sequence is TGTGCCAGCAGCTTAGCCCCAGTACCGGCAGGGTACGAGCAGTACTTC. The entire variable domain, with the rest obtained from reference TRBV7-2 and TRBJ2-7, is as follows: GAGVSQSPSNKVTEKGKDVELRCDPISGHTALYWYRQSLGQGLEFLIYFQGNSAPDKSGLPSDRFSAERTGGSVSTLTIQRTQQEDSAVYLCASSLAPVPAGYEQYFGPGTRLTVT.

In this sample, this clonotype turned up a few times. The chain is built from TRBV19 and TRBJ2-1; 8 bases line up with TRBD2. V was pared by 6 bases and J by 8 bases, with 9 bases of the junction left unmatched. The germline gives CDR1 LNHDA, CDR2 SQIVND (reference sequence). The CDR3 runs to 14 residues. DNA of the CDR3: TGTGCCAGTAGCCTGGGGACTAGAGGTGATGAGCAGTTCTTC. This gives the protein CASSLGTRGDEQFF.

This clonotype was detected only a few times. An end of the junction differs from the germline gene, which may be a read error. The V call is TRBV4-3, the J call TRBJ2-1, with 10 bases aligning to TRBD1. Per the germline V gene, CDR1 is LGHNA and CDR2 is YSLEER. The CDR3 has 13 amino acids. The CDR3, as DNA: TGCGCCAGCAGCCAAGAATCTGGGGACAGGGGAACCTTC. Translated, it gives CASSQESGDRGTF.

This clonotype was seen a few times. This chain uses TRBV10-3 with TRBJ2-7; 9 bases map to TRBD1. Germline-derived CDR1 and CDR2 are ENHRY and SYGVKD. The CDR3 runs 16 residues. The V segment lost 2 bases and the J segment 5 bases; nucleotides outside the gene matches: 10. In nucleotides, the CDR3 is TGTGCCATCAGTGAGAAGGGGGACAGGGCCGCCCACGAGCAGTACTTC. Its translation: CAISEKGDRAAHEQYF.

This clonotype appeared a few times. The chain recombines TRBV29-1 with TRBJ1-5; TRBD1 agrees at 7 bases. The trim removed 4 bases at V and 5 bases at J, leaving 5 bases unmatched. The CDR3 has 13 amino acids. CDR1 is SQVTM and CDR2 is ANQGSEA in the germline V gene. CDR3 nucleotides: TGCAGCGTTGGACAGGGTGGTGATCAGCCCCAGCATTTT. This sequence encodes CSVGQGGDQPQHF.

This chain uses TRBV7-9 with TRBJ2-3; 9 nucleotides line up with TRBD1. The length of the CDR3 is 15 residues. V was clipped by 1 base and J by 6 bases; unmatched bases: 5. Germline CDR1 reads SEHNR; CDR2 reads FQNEAQ (reference sequence). DNA of the CDR3: TGTGCCAGCAGCTTAGTCACAGGGGGCGAGGATACGCAGTATTTT. Translated: CASSLVTGGEDTQYF.

This clonotype showed up many times. This chain joins TRBV5-6 and TRBJ1-5; D is ambiguous. Between the trimmed V and J ends, which lost 2 bases and 4 bases, there was a span of 7 bases. The V gene's germline CDR1 is SGHDT and CDR2 YYEEEE. The CDR3 totals 13 residues. CDR3 protein: CASSFDGNQPQHF. As DNA, the CDR3 is TGTGCCAGCAGCTTTGACGGGAATCAGCCCCAGCATTTT.

This clonotype was detected once. J is TRBJ2-7 and V is TRBV2; TRBD1 agrees at 9 bases. Germline V CDR1 and CDR2: SNHLY, FYNNEI. This CDR3 has 16 residues. V was clipped by 2 bases and J by 0 bases; unmatched bases: 5. This chain's CDR3 is CASSEFGQGTSYEQYF. The CDR3 region has the DNA TGTGCCAGCAGTGAATTTGGACAGGGGACCTCCTACGAGCAGTACTTC.

The chain combines TRBV6-2 or TRBV6-3 with TRBJ2-1, with 9 bases identical to TRBD2. Germline V gene sequence: CDR1 MNHEY, CDR2 SVGEGT. J was trimmed by 5 bases and V by 6 bases; bases with no gene match: 11. This CDR3 region has 16 residues. CDR3 residues: CASSRDETSGNNEQFF. The CDR3 DNA sequence: TGTGCCAGCAGCCGAGACGAGACTAGCGGTAACAATGAGCAGTTCTTC.

The CDR3 DNA reads as TGTGCCAGCAGTAGGCAGGGGTCCCTCTTCCTGAATCAGCCCCAGCATTTT. Protein: CASSRQGSLFLNQPQHF. The gene calls are TRBV5-6 and TRBJ1-5; possible D gene TRBD1, 6 bases. Germline assignment: CDR1 SGHDT and CDR2 YYEEEE. V was pared by 5 bases and J by 4 bases, with 22 bases between. CDR3 length equals 17 residues.

The V and J genes are TRBV10-3 and TRBJ2-7, with D possibly being TRBD2 (6 bases). Germline V gene sequence: CDR1 ENHRY, CDR2 SYGVKD. This CDR3 has 13 residues. Trimming removed 8 bases at V and 4 bases at J, with 15 bases between. CDR3 coding DNA: TGTGCCATCGGGTCCGGGAGACGTTACGAGCAGTACTTC. It yields the protein CAIGSGRRYEQYF.

The gene calls are TRBV12-3 or TRBV12-4 and TRBJ2-7; D remains unclear. The ends were cut back, 8 bases at V and 2 bases at J, with 19 bases in the middle. The CDR3 runs 15 residues. CDR3 DNA sequence: TGTGCCAGCGAACACCGTGGCAGACGTCCCTACGAGCAGTACTTC. Residues: CASEHRGRRPYEQYF.

Only a few counts were recorded for this clonotype. This rearrangement joins TRBV14 to TRBJ2-5; 10 bases map to TRBD1. Trimming took 3 bases from V and 7 from J; bases not matched to a gene: 2. In germline, CDR1 is SGHDN, CDR2 FVKESK. The CDR3 spans 13 residues. The CDR3 bases are TGTGCCAGCAGCCACCGGACAGGGGGGACCCAGTACTTC. This encodes CASSHRTGGTQYF. Together with reference TRBV14 and TRBJ2-5, the CDR3 gives the full variable domain: EAGVTQFPSHSVIEKGQTVTLRCDPISGHDNLYWYRRVMGKEIKFLLHFVKESKQDESGMPNNRFLAERTGGTYSTLKVQPAELEDSGVYFCASSHRTGGTQYFGPGTRLLVL.

In DNA form, the CDR3 reads TGCAGTGCTAGAGTTGGAGGGTCCCAGGGTACGCAGTATTTT. Translating it yields CSARVGGSQGTQYF. The chain carries TRBV20-1 and TRBJ2-3; perhaps TRBD2 as D (6 bases). The CDR3 spans 14 residues. Trimming took off 1 base at V and 8 bases at J, with 16 bases between the two ends. The germline V gene has CDR1 DFQATT and CDR2 SNEGSKA (reference sequence).

This clonotype occurred a few times. The V and J genes are TRBV5-1 and TRBJ2-7; 7 nucleotides align to TRBD2. The CDR3 is 15 residues long. Germline values: CDR1 SGHRS, CDR2 YFSETQ. V was pared by 4 bases and J by 0 bases, with 7 bases of the junction left unmatched. As DNA, the CDR3 is TGCGCCAGCAGCCGGGATGGGACTACCTCCTACGAGCAGTACTTC. This sequence encodes CASSRDGTTSYEQYF.

This clonotype was picked up a small number of times. The gene calls are TRBV28 and TRBJ2-7; the D is unclear. Germline V gene data show CDR1 as MDHEN and CDR2 as SYDVKM. The CDR3 length is 11 residues. V lost 1 base, J lost 6 bases, and 4 bases lay in between. CDR3 nucleotides: TGTGCCAGCAGTTTATTTTCCGAGCAGTACTTC. It is translated as CASSLFSEQYF.

This clonotype was counted at least ten times. This rearrangement joins TRBV20-1 to TRBJ2-2; TRBD1 might be the D (5 bases). Germline lookup yields CDR1 DFQATT and CDR2 SNEGSKA (reference sequence). V dropped 4 bases and J dropped 7 bases, with 13 bases sitting between them. CDR3 size: 13 residues. The CDR3 nucleotides read TGCAGTGCTATAAGCAGGGCCGGCGGGGAGCTGTTTTTT. It specifies CSAISRAGGELFF.